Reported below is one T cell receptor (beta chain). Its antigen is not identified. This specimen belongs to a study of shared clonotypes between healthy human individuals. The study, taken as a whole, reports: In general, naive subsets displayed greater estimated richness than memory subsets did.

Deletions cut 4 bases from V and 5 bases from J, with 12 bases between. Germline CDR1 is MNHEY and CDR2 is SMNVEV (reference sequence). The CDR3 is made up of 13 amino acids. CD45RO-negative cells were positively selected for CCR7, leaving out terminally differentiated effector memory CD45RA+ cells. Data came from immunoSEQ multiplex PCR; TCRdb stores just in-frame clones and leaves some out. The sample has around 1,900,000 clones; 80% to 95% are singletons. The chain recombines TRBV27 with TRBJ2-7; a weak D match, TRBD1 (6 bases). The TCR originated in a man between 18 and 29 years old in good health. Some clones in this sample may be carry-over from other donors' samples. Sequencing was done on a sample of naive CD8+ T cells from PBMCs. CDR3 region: CASSSTGIHEQYF. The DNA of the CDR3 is TGTGCCAGCAGTTCCACAGGGATCCACGAGCAGTACTTC.